Below are 28 T cell receptor beta chains sequenced from a single sample in a study of cytomegalovirus exposure and HLA in healthy donors. Libraries were prepared by immunoSEQ multiplex PCR; TCRdb keeps only in-frame clonotypes and omits some of them. The sample yields roughly 130,000 clones, 88% seen once. Source material: PBMCs. These receptors were taken from a man younger than 40 in good health and CMV-seronegative.

The chain is built from TRBV4-3 and TRBJ2-7, with TRBD2 as a possible D gene (5 bases). V gave up 3 bases and J gave up 2 bases, with 11 bases separating them. There are 14 residues in the CDR3. Germline V gene lookup returns CDR1 LGHNA and CDR2 YSLEER. CDR3 sequence reads: CASSQRTGAYEQYF. In nucleotides, the CDR3 is TGCGCCAGCAGCCAGAGAACCGGGGCCTACGAGCAGTACTTC.

In this sample, this clone turned up once. The gene calls are TRBV4-1 and TRBJ2-3, with a weak D call TRBD2 (6 bases). V was clipped by 1 base and J by 2 bases, with 13 bases between them. Germline V lookup: CDR1 MGHRA, CDR2 YSYEKL. The CDR3 runs to 16 residues. CDR3 sequence (DNA): TGCGCCAGCAGCCAAGGGTGGGGCGGGACCACAGATACGCAGTATTTT. Translation: CASSQGWGGTTDTQYF.

This clone occurred once. The CDR3, as DNA: TGTGCCAGCAGGGGGGGGACAGGGATCACAGATACGCAGTATTTT. Amino acids: CASRGGTGITDTQYF. The chain combines TRBV25-1 with TRBJ2-3; 9 nucleotides align to TRBD1. J gave up 2 bases and V 6 bases, and 6 bases lay outside the gene matches. CDR1 and CDR2 (germline): MGHDK, SYGVNS. The CDR3 runs 15 residues.

This chain links TRBV11-2 with TRBJ2-1; maybe TRBD2 (6 bases). CDR1 SGHAT and CDR2 FQNNGV come from the germline V gene. This CDR3 region has 14 residues. Trimming took off 6 bases at V and 4 bases at J, with 13 bases between the two ends. The CDR3 DNA sequence: TGTGCCAGCAGTCGGACTACCTCTTACAATGAGCAGTTCTTC. Translating gives CASSRTTSYNEQFF.

The rearrangement uses TRBV30 and TRBJ2-1; 8 nucleotides agree with TRBD1. V gave up 1 base and J gave up 8 bases; unmatched junction bases: 7. Germline CDR1 and CDR2: GTSNPN and SVGIG (reference sequence). The CDR3 is 14 amino acids. CDR3 region: CAWSEDRAGDEQFF. The CDR3 DNA follows: TGTGCCTGGAGTGAGGACAGGGCTGGGGATGAGCAGTTCTTC. Combining the CDR3 with reference TRBV30 and TRBJ2-1 gives the whole variable domain SQTIHQWPATLVQPVGSPLSLECTVEGTSNPNLYWYRQAAGRGLQLLFYSVGIGQISSEVPQNLSASRPQDRQFILSSKKLLLSDSGFYLCAWSEDRAGDEQFFGPGTRLTVL.

The genes are TRBV6-6 and TRBJ2-7; no firm D call. The ends were cut back, 8 bases at V and 7 bases at J, with 24 bases in the middle. Germline CDR1 MNHNY, CDR2 SVGAGI (reference sequence). The CDR3 extends over 15 amino acids. The CDR3 coding sequence is TGTGCCAGCGAGGTATCGCAGTCTTCCTTCGGGGAGCAGTACTTC. It yields the protein CASEVSQSSFGEQYF.

The chain joins TRBV5-1 to TRBJ2-7; 9 bases align to TRBD1. Germline V gene data show CDR1 as SGHRS and CDR2 as YFSETQ. The CDR3 length is 15 residues. The V segment lost 4 bases and the J segment 3 bases; nucleotides outside the gene matches: 8. CDR3: CASSLGQGPHYEQYF. CDR3 coding DNA: TGCGCCAGCAGCCTAGGACAGGGGCCGCACTACGAGCAGTACTTC.

The rearrangement joins TRBV6-4 to TRBJ2-3, with D perhaps matching TRBD2 (6 bases). Germline V gene data show CDR1 as MRHNA and CDR2 as SNTAGT. The V end lost 3 bases, the J end lost 0 bases, and 13 bases lay between the germline ends. The CDR3 runs 16 residues. CDR3 nucleotides: TGTGCCAGCAGTGATGGGGGGAGTTCTAGCACAGATACGCAGTATTTT. Translated, it gives CASSDGGSSSTDTQYF.

This chain connects TRBV5-1 to TRBJ2-1, with 7 bases matching TRBD1. Germline V gives CDR1 SGHRS, CDR2 YFSETQ. This CDR3 has 15 residues. V dropped 0 bases and J dropped 7; count of bases not matched to a gene: 7. Written as DNA, the CDR3 is TGCGCCAGCAGCTTGGCCATCCAGGGGGTAAATGAGCAGTTCTTC. Protein sequence: CASSLAIQGVNEQFF.

The chain combines TRBV11-2 with TRBJ2-7; 14 nucleotides match TRBD2. The CDR3 sequence is 16 residues long. With 5 bases clipped from V and 2 bases from J, the junction kept 5 bases outside the gene matches. Germline CDR1 and CDR2: SGHAT and FQNNGV. CDR3 nucleotides: TGTGCCAGCAGCCACGGACTAGCGGGAGGCCCCTACGAGCAGTACTTC. Translation gives CASSHGLAGGPYEQYF. Combining the CDR3 with reference TRBV11-2 and TRBJ2-7 gives the whole variable domain EAGVAQSPRYKIIEKRQSVAFWCNPISGHATLYWYQQILGQGPKLLIQFQNNGVVDDSQLPKDRFSAERLKGVDSTLKIQPAKLEDSAVYLCASSHGLAGGPYEQYFGPGTRLTVT.

There are a few counts of this clone. Other DNA sequences in the same sample also yield this CDR3. V usage is TRBV6-6 and J usage is TRBJ2-1, with 8 bases identical to TRBD1. Losses at the gene ends were 4 bases for V and 4 bases for J; bases not matched to a gene: 6. The germline V gene encodes CDR1 MNHNY and CDR2 SVGAGI (reference sequence). This CDR3 spans 15 amino acids. This CDR3 reads CASSSTGEGYNEQFF. CDR3 DNA: TGTGCCAGCAGTTCGACAGGGGAAGGGTACAATGAGCAGTTCTTC.

The chain couples TRBV10-2 to TRBJ2-5; D might be TRBD1 (5 bases). CDR1 and CDR2 (germline): WSHSY, SAAADI. This CDR3 is 12 amino acids long. V was clipped by 4 bases and J by 2 bases, with 5 bases between them. The CDR3 DNA follows: TGCGCCAGCAGTGGACAGCAAGAGACCCAGTACTTC. It codes for CASSGQQETQYF.

This chain connects TRBV4-3 to TRBJ1-2; D uncertain. V was shortened by 0 bases and J by 0 bases, with 8 bases between the two germline ends. The CDR3 consists of 15 residues. CDR1 and CDR2 from the germline V gene are LGHNA and YSLEER. CDR3 sequence reads: CASSQEDTANYGYTF. The CDR3 DNA sequence: TGCGCCAGCAGCCAAGAAGACACAGCTAACTATGGCTACACCTTC.

In nucleotides, the CDR3 is TGTGCCAGCAGCCCGAGACAGGGAAGCGGCTACACCTTC. It yields the protein CASSPRQGSGYTF. V gene TRBV5-4 combines with J gene TRBJ1-2, with 7 bases identical to TRBD1. V lost 4 bases to trimming and J lost 8 bases; unmatched junction nucleotides: 8. Germline CDR1 reads SGHNT; CDR2 reads YYREEE (reference sequence). The CDR3 spans 13 residues.

The chain links TRBV19 to TRBJ2-1, with 14 positions matching TRBD2. V shed 3 bases, J shed 13 bases, and the junction held 11 bases outside the gene matches. Germline V CDR1 and CDR2: LNHDA, SQIVND (reference sequence). The CDR3 is made up of 16 amino acids. Here the CDR3 reads CASSMATSGRDYQQFF. The CDR3 DNA follows: TGTGCCAGTAGTATGGCGACTAGCGGGAGGGACTATCAACAGTTCTTC.

This clone is a singleton in its sample. The gene calls are TRBV7-3 and TRBJ2-2; TRBD2 matches at 7 bases. The V and J ends lost 5 bases and 3 bases, in that order; junction bases with no gene match: 18. CDR3 length equals 19 residues. The V gene's germline CDR1 is SGHTA and CDR2 FQGTGA. CDR3 sequence reads: CASSLFPSVEAGYTGELFF. The DNA of the CDR3 is TGTGCCAGCAGCCTATTCCCTTCCGTTGAAGCGGGGTACACCGGGGAGCTGTTTTTT.

The rearrangement uses TRBV5-1 and TRBJ2-3; 8 nucleotides agree with TRBD2. The germline gives CDR1 SGHRS, CDR2 YFSETQ. This CDR3 contains 14 residues. Germline trimming cut 7 bases from V and 0 bases from J; bases unmatched to any gene: 4. The CDR3 here is CASGVAGSTDTQYF. As DNA, the CDR3 is TGCGCCAGCGGGGTAGCGGGAAGCACAGATACGCAGTATTTT.

A single count supports this clone. This sequence joins TRBV27 and TRBJ2-1; 14 nucleotides align to TRBD2. The CDR3 extends over 15 amino acids. The germline gives CDR1 MNHEY, CDR2 SMNVEV (reference sequence). V was clipped by 5 bases and J by 8 bases; unmatched bases: 5. Written as DNA, the CDR3 is TGTGCCAGCAGTCCCTGGACTAGCGGGAGGTATGAGCAGTTCTTC. This codes for CASSPWTSGRYEQFF.

The chain has TRBV5-6 and TRBJ2-3; the D gene is possibly TRBD1 (6 bases). The CDR3 contains 19 residues. Per germline, CDR1 SGHDT and CDR2 YYEEEE. Trimming cost V 0 bases and J 2 bases, with 22 bases left between them. CDR3 region: CASSLGPVPGHPDTDTQYF. Here the CDR3 DNA reads TGTGCCAGCAGCTTGGGGCCCGTTCCGGGACACCCGGACACAGATACGCAGTATTTT.

The chain is built from TRBV7-2 and TRBJ2-2, with 14 bases that match TRBD2. The trim removed 8 bases at V and 4 bases at J, leaving 6 bases unmatched. CDR3 length: 16 residues. The germline V gene has CDR1 SGHTA and CDR2 FQGNSA. CDR3 region: CASLSGTSGSTGELFF. In DNA form, the CDR3 reads TGTGCCAGCCTATCCGGGACTAGCGGGAGCACCGGGGAGCTGTTTTTT.

The chain employs TRBV6-5 and TRBJ2-1, with 9 positions matching TRBD1. V shed 0 bases and J 4 bases; nucleotides not matched to a gene: 1. CDR1 MNHEY and CDR2 SVGAGI come from the germline V gene. The CDR3 loop spans 15 amino acids. CDR3 nucleotides: TGTGCCAGCAGTTACTCCGGACAGGGGTACAATGAGCAGTTCTTC. Translation gives CASSYSGQGYNEQFF.

The chain combines TRBV7-9 with TRBJ2-2; D is perhaps TRBD2 (6 bases). Trimming pared 5 bases from V and 4 bases from J, leaving 14 bases between. Germline CDR1 SEHNR, CDR2 FQNEAQ (reference sequence). CDR3 length: 15 amino acids. The CDR3 loop is CASSPRRGGTGELFF. CDR3 coding DNA: TGTGCCAGCAGCCCTAGGAGGGGCGGCACCGGGGAGCTGTTTTTT.

This chain joins TRBV5-6 and TRBJ1-2; maybe TRBD1 (6 bases). V lost 4 bases to trimming and J lost 8 bases, with 15 bases between them. Germline CDR1 and CDR2: SGHDT and YYEEEE. The CDR3 totals 13 residues. CDR3 nucleotide sequence: TGTGCCAGCAGCCTACTAGGGGGGGACGGCTACACCTTC. This translates into CASSLLGGDGYTF.

The rearrangement links TRBV10-1 to TRBJ2-2; 7 bases are a match to TRBD1. Losses at the gene ends were 4 bases for V and 3 bases for J; bases not matched to a gene: 2. CDR1 and CDR2 from the germline V gene are WNHNN and SYGVQD (reference sequence). The CDR3 contains 14 residues. The DNA of the CDR3 is TGCGCCAGCAGTGGGGACAGAGACACCGGGGAGCTGTTTTTT. This codes for CASSGDRDTGELFF.

CDR3 loop: CASSTLAGGPSGELFF. The CDR3 coding sequence is TGTGCCAGTAGTACGCTAGCGGGAGGGCCTAGCGGGGAGCTGTTTTTT. The chain joins TRBV19 to TRBJ2-2, with 12 bases that match TRBD2. After removal of 4 bases from V and 7 bases from J, the junction contained 7 bases not matched to a gene. CDR1 is LNHDA and CDR2 is SQIVND in the germline V gene (reference sequence). This CDR3 is built from 16 residues. Full variable domain (rest looked up from reference TRBV19 and TRBJ2-2): DGGITQSPKYLFRKEGQNVTLSCEQNLNHDAMYWYRQDPGQGLRLIYYSQIVNDFQKGDIAEGYSVSREKKESFPLTVTSAQKNPTAFYLCASSTLAGGPSGELFFGEGSRLTVL.

The rearrangement links TRBV9 to TRBJ1-3, with no clear D. V gave up 2 bases and J gave up 0 bases, with 9 bases separating them. Germline CDR1 is SGDLS and CDR2 is YYNGEE. There are 15 residues in the CDR3. CDR3 loop: CASSVGTASGNTIYF. DNA for the CDR3: TGTGCCAGCAGCGTGGGCACTGCCTCTGGAAACACCATATATTTT.

The chain combines TRBV5-4 with TRBJ1-1, with D perhaps matching TRBD1 (5 bases). Germline V CDR1 and CDR2: SGHNT, YYREEE (reference sequence). V lost 2 bases, J lost 4 bases, and 9 bases lay in between. The CDR3 loop spans 13 amino acids. CDR3 protein: CASSFLGGTEAFF. As DNA, the CDR3 is TGTGCCAGCAGCTTCCTCGGGGGCACTGAAGCTTTCTTT.

The V gene is TRBV29-1, the J gene TRBJ2-5; D may be TRBD2 (5 bases). Germline values: CDR1 SQVTM, CDR2 ANQGSEA. The CDR3 contains 15 residues. Between the trimmed V and J ends, which lost 1 base and 2 bases, there was a span of 14 bases. The CDR3 here is CSVEGPSGKQETQYF. The CDR3 region has the DNA TGCAGCGTTGAAGGTCCCTCCGGGAAACAAGAGACCCAGTACTTC. The full variable domain, rest sourced from reference TRBV29-1 and TRBJ2-5, is SAVISQKPSRDICQRGTSLTIQCQVDSQVTMMFWYRQQPGQSLTLIATANQGSEATYESGFVIDKFPISRPNLTFSTLTVSNMSPEDSSIYLCSVEGPSGKQETQYFGPGTRLLVL.